These 29 T cell receptor beta chains originate from one sample sequenced in a study of blood T cell repertoires in COVID-19. Profiling relied on immunoSEQ multiplex PCR, and the TCRdb table lists in-frame clones only, not all of them. The profile shows under 250,000 clones, approximately 82% of them singletons. Sequenced material: peripheral blood. These TCRs come from a woman between 40 and 55 years old with acute or convalescent COVID-19.

CDR3: CASSSPGQGIYGYTF. The CDR3 DNA follows: TGTGCCAGCAGTTCCCCCGGACAGGGGATCTATGGCTACACCTTC. The chain has TRBV6-5 and TRBJ1-2; TRBD1 aligns across 9 bases. Looked up from germline, CDR1 is MNHEY and CDR2 is SVGAGI. The junction had 7 bases not matched to a gene; V was cut back by 4 bases and J by 4 bases. This CDR3 region has 15 residues.

The rearrangement links TRBV21-1 to TRBJ2-1; the D call TRBD1 from the table was never checked on the DNA. TRBV21-1 is assigned pseudogene status. This CDR3 has 16 amino acids. CDR3 coding DNA: TGTGCCAGCAGCTGGGGAACAGACAGGGCCTACAATGAGCAGTTCTTC. This sequence encodes CASSWGTDRAYNEQFF.

The chain has TRBV6-6 and TRBJ2-7, with D possibly matching TRBD2 (6 bases). The CDR3 length is 15 residues. V was cut by 6 bases and J by 1 base, with 16 bases left in between. The germline CDR1 and CDR2 sequences are MNHNY and SVGAGI (reference sequence). The CDR3 reads CASRSPGLLSYEQYF. As DNA, the CDR3 is TGTGCCAGCAGATCCCCGGGACTTCTATCCTACGAGCAGTACTTC.

This chain connects TRBV4-3 to TRBJ1-1; D possibly corresponds to TRBD1 (5 bases). Germline V gene lookup returns CDR1 LGHNA and CDR2 YSLEER. The CDR3 has 16 amino acids. The V and J ends lost 4 bases and 0 bases respectively, with 15 bases between them. CDR3 in DNA: TGCGCCAGCAGCCTGACGTGGGGGGGATTGAACACTGAAGCTTTCTTT. Its protein is CASSLTWGGLNTEAFF.

This chain connects TRBV7-8 to TRBJ2-1, with 11 bases lining up with TRBD2. CDR3 length: 19 amino acids. The ends lost 1 base at V and 3 bases at J; junction bases unmatched: 11. Germline CDR1 and CDR2: SGHVS and FQNEAQ. DNA for the CDR3: TGTGCCAGCAGCTTAGTTACGGGGCTAGCGGGGGGCGGCTACAATGAGCAGTTCTTC. Protein: CASSLVTGLAGGGYNEQFF.

The J gene is TRBJ2-1, the V gene TRBV21-1; the table's D call, TRBD2, was not checked against the DNA. TRBV21-1 is a known pseudogene. The CDR3 runs to 15 residues. The CDR3 protein is CASKGGGPSDNEQFF. The CDR3 nucleotides are TGTGCCAGCAAAGGCGGGGGCCCGTCGGACAATGAGCAGTTCTTC.

The chain links TRBV4-1 to TRBJ2-3, with TRBD1 matching 7 bases. Germline CDR1 MGHRA, CDR2 YSYEKL. The trim removed 2 bases at V and 6 bases at J, leaving 14 bases unmatched. The CDR3 has 17 amino acids. The CDR3 region is CASSQYIRGGPQDTQYF. The CDR3 DNA sequence: TGCGCCAGCAGCCAATATATCAGAGGGGGCCCCCAGGATACGCAGTATTTT.

The chain carries TRBV2 and TRBJ2-7; 7 bases agree with TRBD1. CDR1 SNHLY and CDR2 FYNNEI come from the germline V gene. The CDR3 consists of 13 residues. Trimming removed 8 bases from V and 6 bases from J; junction bases left unmatched: 10. This CDR3 is CASATGEGGEQYF. CDR3 sequence (DNA): TGTGCCAGCGCAACAGGGGAAGGGGGCGAGCAGTACTTC.

The chain links TRBV4-1 to TRBJ1-2, with 12 nucleotides matching TRBD1. The V segment lost 2 bases and the J segment 6 bases; nucleotides outside the gene matches: 16. CDR1 is MGHRA and CDR2 is YSYEKL in the germline V gene. CDR3 size: 19 residues. The CDR3 region is CASSQTRTPGQGASDGYTF. The CDR3 bases are TGCGCCAGCAGCCAAACACGTACTCCGGGACAGGGGGCTTCGGATGGCTACACCTTC.

For this clone: Additional DNA sequences in this sample encode the identical CDR3. CDR3 in DNA: TGTGCCAGCAGCGTAGACCCTCCCACAGGGACCAAAAACATTCAGTACTTC. As protein: CASSVDPPTGTKNIQYF. The chain couples TRBV9 to TRBJ2-4; D may be TRBD1 (6 bases). The V end lost 0 bases, the J end lost 2 bases, and 15 bases lay between the germline ends. This CDR3 region has 17 residues. CDR1 is SGDLS, CDR2 YYNGEE, per germline.

This clone was recorded a few times. The rearrangement links TRBV2 to TRBJ2-3; TRBD2 matches at 13 bases. Looked up from germline, CDR1 is SNHLY and CDR2 is FYNNEI. CDR3 length: 18 residues. The trim removed 6 bases at V and 5 bases at J, leaving 14 bases unmatched. The chain's CDR3 is CASRGPQLAGGHGDTQYF. DNA of the CDR3: TGTGCCAGCAGGGGACCACAACTAGCGGGAGGGCATGGAGATACGCAGTATTTT.

The rearrangement uses TRBV15 and TRBJ1-2; D might be TRBD1 (5 bases). Germline assignment: CDR1 LNHNV and CDR2 YYDKDF (reference sequence). CDR3 length equals 15 residues. The V and J ends lost 0 bases and 4 bases respectively, with 12 bases between them. As DNA, the CDR3 is TGTGCCACCAGCAGAGAAAAGGCCGGGGGCTATGGCTACACCTTC. This translates into CATSREKAGGYGYTF.

The CDR3 DNA is TGTGCCAGCAGTTTAGAGGGGGCGACAGGGACTGAAGCTTTCTTT. Translating it yields CASSLEGATGTEAFF. The chain carries TRBV27 and TRBJ1-1, with 7 bases aligning to TRBD1. CDR1 and CDR2 from the germline V gene are MNHEY and SMNVEV (reference sequence). CDR3 size: 15 residues. Unmatched junction bases numbered 8, after V lost 2 bases and J lost 5 bases.

The chain joins TRBV9 to TRBJ2-1; a weak D match, TRBD2 (5 bases). Trimming shortened V by 1 base and J by 10 bases, and 15 bases separated the two germline ends. Germline V gene data show CDR1 as SGDLS and CDR2 as YYNGEE. The CDR3 sequence is 14 residues long. This CDR3 is CASSVKPSSSEQFF. The DNA of the CDR3 is TGTGCCAGCAGCGTAAAGCCTAGCTCTTCGGAGCAGTTCTTC.

The chain links TRBV7-9 to TRBJ1-2; D ambiguous. Trimming took off 3 bases at V and 2 bases at J, with 7 bases between the two ends. CDR1 and CDR2 (germline): SEHNR, FQNEAQ (reference sequence). The CDR3 loop spans 13 amino acids. In nucleotides, the CDR3 is TGTGCCAGCAGCTTCGGTCAAAACTATGGCTACACCTTC. Protein sequence: CASSFGQNYGYTF.

This chain connects TRBV21-1 to TRBJ2-1; no DNA check was done on the table's D call, TRBD2. TRBV21-1 is shown as a pseudogene. This CDR3 comprises 16 residues. The CDR3 DNA sequence: TGTGCCAGCACCACAAAGCGGCAGGCCGGGGACAATGAGCAGTTCTTC. Amino acids: CASTTKRQAGDNEQFF.

J is TRBJ1-2 and V is TRBV2; D not resolved. This CDR3 is built from 11 residues. V lost 5 bases, J lost 12 bases, and 13 bases lay in between. The germline V gene has CDR1 SNHLY and CDR2 FYNNEI. The CDR3 DNA sequence: TGTGCCAGCAGTCTCGACACAGTGGACACCTTC. It translates to CASSLDTVDTF.

This clone has a handful of counts. V gene TRBV14 combines with J gene TRBJ1-6, with D uncertain. The V and J ends lost 1 base and 8 bases respectively, with 12 bases between them. In germline, CDR1 is SGHDN, CDR2 FVKESK. CDR3 length: 15 amino acids. The CDR3 loop reads CASSQAPGSYSPLHF. In DNA form, the CDR3 reads TGTGCCAGCAGCCAAGCCCCCGGTTCTTATTCACCCCTCCACTTT.

The genes are TRBV19 and TRBJ2-7, with 7 positions matching TRBD2. Per germline, CDR1 LNHDA and CDR2 SQIVND (reference sequence). The ends lost 5 bases at V and 3 bases at J; junction bases unmatched: 4. The CDR3 totals 13 residues. The CDR3 reads CASSPGGGYEQYF. CDR3 sequence (DNA): TGTGCCAGTAGTCCTGGGGGGGGCTACGAGCAGTACTTC.

This clone was observed a handful of times. The rearrangement uses TRBV5-6 and TRBJ1-5; no definite D call. Per the germline V gene, CDR1 is SGHDT and CDR2 is YYEEEE. CDR3 length: 15 amino acids. Trimming cost V 2 bases and J 0 bases, with 9 bases left between them. CDR3 sequence: CASSFSVYSNQPQHF. CDR3 DNA: TGTGCCAGCAGCTTTTCGGTTTATAGCAATCAGCCCCAGCATTTT. Full variable domain (remainder filled in from reference TRBV5-6 and TRBJ1-5): DAGVTQSPTHLIKTRGQQVTLRCSPKSGHDTVSWYQQALGQGPQFIFQYYEEEERQRGNFPDRFSGHQFPNYSSELNVNALLLGDSALYLCASSFSVYSNQPQHFGDGTRLSIL.

This clone was seen just once. The J gene is TRBJ1-4, the V gene TRBV2, with D uncertain. This CDR3 contains 14 residues. Per germline, CDR1 SNHLY and CDR2 FYNNEI. Trimming shortened V by 1 base and J by 5 bases, and 8 bases separated the two germline ends. CDR3 residues: CASSEVSVNEKLFF. CDR3 coding DNA: TGTGCCAGCAGTGAAGTCTCCGTGAATGAAAAACTGTTTTTT.

This rearrangement joins TRBV19 to TRBJ1-1; D is unclear. The V gene's germline CDR1 is LNHDA and CDR2 SQIVND (reference sequence). V was shortened by 4 bases and J by 5 bases, with 11 bases between the two germline ends. This CDR3 spans 13 amino acids. The CDR3 DNA sequence: TGTGCCAGTAGTACGGGGAAAACAACTGAAGCTTTCTTT. This encodes CASSTGKTTEAFF.

The chain combines TRBV5-1 with TRBJ1-6; 7 bases line up with TRBD1. Germline V gene data show CDR1 as SGHRS and CDR2 as YFSETQ. The CDR3 spans 15 residues. V lost 5 bases, J lost 8 bases, and 10 bases stayed unmatched. DNA for the CDR3: TGCGCCAGCAGACTTCAACAGGGGTCGGATTCACCCCTCCACTTT. Amino acid sequence: CASRLQQGSDSPLHF.

The chain has TRBV9 and TRBJ1-1; 8 positions agree with TRBD1. CDR1 is SGDLS and CDR2 is YYNGEE in the germline V gene. This CDR3 is built from 15 residues. The V and J ends lost 3 bases and 4 bases, in that order; junction bases with no gene match: 8. CDR3: CASSGGQGASTEAFF. CDR3 nucleotides: TGTGCCAGCAGCGGAGGGCAGGGGGCTAGCACTGAAGCTTTCTTT.

The V and J genes are TRBV7-2 and TRBJ1-6; the D is unclear. The CDR3 loop spans 15 amino acids. Per the germline V gene, CDR1 is SGHTA and CDR2 is FQGNSA. The V end was cut by 3 bases, the J end by 14 bases, with 20 bases between. CDR3 amino acids: CASSFSWSSTRSLHF. The CDR3 coding sequence is TGTGCCAGCAGCTTTTCTTGGTCCTCCACGCGGTCCCTCCACTTT. The whole variable domain, filled in from reference TRBV7-2 and TRBJ1-6, reads GAGVSQSPSNKVTEKGKDVELRCDPISGHTALYWYRQSLGQGLEFLIYFQGNSAPDKSGLPSDRFSAERTGGSVSTLTIQRTQQEDSAVYLCASSFSWSSTRSLHFGNGTRLTVT.

The genes are TRBV3-1 (or the pseudogene TRBV3-2) and TRBJ2-3; no clear D. Germline V gene data show CDR1 as LGHDT and CDR2 as YNNKEL (reference sequence). The CDR3 length is 15 residues. V gave up 0 bases and J gave up 0 bases, with 7 bases separating them. CDR3 in DNA: TGTGCCAGCAGCCAAGATCAATTTAGCACAGATACGCAGTATTTT. As protein: CASSQDQFSTDTQYF.

The chain is built from TRBV13 and TRBJ2-1; 9 nucleotides agree with TRBD2. This CDR3 has 15 residues. Per the germline V gene, CDR1 is PRHDT and CDR2 is FYEKMQ (reference sequence). The ends lost 2 bases at V and 1 base at J; junction bases unmatched: 0. CDR3 nucleotide sequence: TGTGCCAGCAGCTTAAGCGGGGGGTCCTACAATGAGCAGTTCTTC. This encodes CASSLSGGSYNEQFF.

The gene calls are TRBV7-2 and TRBJ2-3; possible D gene TRBD2, 6 bases. The V gene's germline CDR1 is SGHTA and CDR2 FQGNSA. The CDR3 sequence is 15 residues long. The V gene lost 5 bases and the J gene lost 2 bases, with 14 bases spanning the gap. For the CDR3, the DNA is TGTGCCAGCAGCCTTAGAGGGACTGTCACAGATACGCAGTATTTT. This sequence encodes CASSLRGTVTDTQYF. Supplemented by reference TRBV7-2 and TRBJ2-3, the full variable domain reads GAGVSQSPSNKVTEKGKDVELRCDPISGHTALYWYRQSLGQGLEFLIYFQGNSAPDKSGLPSDRFSAERTGGSVSTLTIQRTQQEDSAVYLCASSLRGTVTDTQYFGPGTRLTVL.

This chain uses TRBV10-3 with TRBJ2-3; 7 positions match TRBD2. The CDR3 length is 13 residues. The germline CDR1 and CDR2 sequences are ENHRY and SYGVKD. V trimming: 0 bases; J trimming: 14 bases; junction bases outside the gene matches: 8. CDR3 DNA sequence: TGTGCCATCAGTGAGTCGGGCGCGGGGGTGGGGTATTTT. Protein product: CAISESGAGVGYF.